These T cell receptor beta chains were read from a single sample in a study of blood T cell repertoires in COVID-19. Profiling relied on immunoSEQ multiplex PCR, and the TCRdb table lists in-frame clones only, not all of them. The profile shows roughly 120,000 clones, 70% to 80% of them singletons. Sequenced: peripheral blood. The receptors derive from a man over 45 with acute or convalescent COVID-19. Each CDR3 is given with its conserved first and last residue. The D gene is left open where the match is weak. For some rows the clone size is stated as once, few or many, or as a class when expanded; others skip it.

>medium-sized|TRBJ2-5|TRBV9|NA
CASSAGASQETQYF
TGTGCCAGCAGCGCAGGGGCCTCCCAAGAGACCCAGTACTTC
>NA|TRBJ2-1|TRBV19|TRBD1
CASGDRGFAYNEQFF
TGTGCCAGCGGCGACAGGGGGTTCGCCTACAATGAGCAGTTCTTC
>NA|TRBJ2-5|TRBV4-1|TRBD2
CASSQTTGTSGGKAFQETQYF
TGCGCCAGCAGCCAAACTACCGGGACTAGCGGGGGGAAGGCGTTCCAGGAGACCCAGTACTTC
>NA|TRBJ1-2|TRBV19|TRBD1
CASSLGQGARGYTF
TGTGCCAGTAGTTTGGGACAGGGGGCGCGTGGCTACACCTTC
>NA|TRBJ2-7|TRBV5-4|NA
CASSLREADTYEQYF
TGTGCCAGCAGCCTCAGGGAGGCTGACACCTACGAGCAGTACTTC
>NA|TRBJ1-5|TRBV5-6|NA
CASSLQRGNQPQHF
TGTGCCAGCAGCTTGCAGCGGGGCAATCAGCCCCAGCATTTT
>few|TRBJ2-7|TRBV2|TRBD1
CASISTGSSYEQYF
TGTGCCAGCATTTCGACAGGGAGCTCCTACGAGCAGTACTTC
>once|TRBJ2-1|TRBV18|NA
CASLESLGQDEQFF
TGTGCCAGCCTCGAAAGTCTTGGGCAAGATGAGCAGTTCTTC
>NA|TRBJ1-1|TRBV28|NA
CASSTLSGARTEAFF
TGTGCCAGCAGCACCCTCAGTGGGGCGCGGACTGAAGCTTTCTTT
>NA|TRBJ2-2|TRBV29-1|NA
CSVATLANTGELFF
TGCAGCGTTGCAACGCTAGCGAACACCGGGGAGCTGTTTTTT
>NA|TRBJ2-5|TRBV28|TRBD2
CASSSGQGLAGKETQYF
TGTGCCAGCAGTTCGGGACAGGGACTAGCGGGAAAAGAGACCCAGTACTTC
>NA|TRBJ2-7|TRBV4-1|TRBD2
CASSPKPEGLAGDYEQYF
TGCGCCAGCAGCCCTAAACCCGAGGGGCTAGCGGGAGACTACGAGCAGTACTTC
>NA|TRBJ2-4|TRBV7-9|NA
CASSLDFGVGKNIQYF
TGTGCCAGCAGCTTAGATTTCGGGGTCGGCAAAAACATTCAGTACTTC
>NA|TRBJ1-1|TRBV27|TRBD1
CASAWDSHSQAFF
TGTGCCAGCGCCTGGGACAGCCACTCTCAAGCTTTCTTT
>NA|TRBJ1-1|TRBV7-6|TRBD1
CASSRNRGRRTEAFF
TGTGCCAGCAGCCGTAACAGGGGGCGACGAACTGAAGCTTTCTTT
>NA|TRBJ2-1|TRBV5-4|TRBD2
CASSLMASGEDEQFF
TGTGCCAGCAGCTTGATGGCTAGCGGGGAGGATGAGCAGTTCTTC
>NA|TRBJ2-1|TRBV23-1|NA
CASSPRGNEYNEQFF
TGCGCCAGCAGTCCAAGGGGCAACGAATACAATGAGCAGTTCTTC
>NA|TRBJ2-1|TRBV6-5|NA
CASVAQGTGVGFSFF
NA
>few|TRBJ1-2|TRBV7-8|NA
CASSLVESNGYTF
TGTGCCAGCAGCTTAGTTGAGTCGAATGGCTACACCTTC
>NA|TRBJ2-1|TRBV25-1|TRBD2
CASSEPGGDEQFF
TGTGCCAGCAGTGAACCTGGGGGGGATGAGCAGTTCTTC
>NA|TRBJ1-1|TRBV19|NA
CASSIRRDTEAFF
TGTGCCAGTAGTATTAGGAGGGACACTGAAGCTTTCTTT
>NA|TRBJ1-6|TRBV5-6|NA
CASSRGGASSYNSPLHF
TGTGCCAGCAGCCGAGGGGGGGCTAGCTCCTATAATTCACCCCTCCACTTT
>NA|TRBJ2-3|TRBV4-1|TRBD2
CASSQDVPGGGAITQYF
TGCGCCAGCAGCCAAGATGTGCCCGGCGGGGGGGCCATTACGCAGTATTTT
>NA|TRBJ2-7|TRBV11-1|TRBD2
CASSLGAGRSYEQYF
TGTGCCAGCAGCTTAGGAGCGGGGCGCTCCTACGAGCAGTACTTC
>NA|TRBJ2-1|TRBV5-1|TRBD2
CASSFTSGGAKNEQFF
TGCGCCAGCAGCTTCACTAGCGGGGGGGCCAAAAATGAGCAGTTCTTC
>NA|TRBJ1-3|TRBV4-1|NA
CASSLRDLPGNTIYF
TGCGCCAGCAGCCTCAGGGATTTACCTGGAAACACCATATATTTT
>NA|TRBJ1-5|TRBV4-1|NA
CASSQIDLGDQPQHF
TGCGCCAGCAGCCAAATCGATTTGGGAGATCAGCCCCAGCATTTT
>NA|TRBJ1-5|TRBV6-5|NA
CATRQNSNQPQHF
TGTGCCACCCGACAGAATAGCAATCAGCCCCAGCATTTT
>few|TRBJ2-2|TRBV9|TRBD2
CASSAAGLAEPWELFF
TGTGCCAGCAGCGCCGCAGGACTAGCAGAGCCCTGGGAGCTGTTTTTT
>NA|TRBJ1-4|TRBV7-9|TRBD1
CASSFGQDNEKLFF
TGTGCCAGCAGCTTCGGACAGGATAATGAAAAACTGTTTTTT
>NA|TRBJ1-5|TRBV10-2|TRBD1
CASKGQGNQPQHF
TGCGCCAGCAAGGGACAGGGCAATCAGCCCCAGCATTTT
>NA|TRBJ2-1|TRBV5-1|TRBD2
CASSLGYRTSSYNEQFF
TGCGCCAGCAGCTTGGGTTACAGGACTAGCTCCTACAATGAGCAGTTCTTC
>NA|TRBJ2-7|TRBV6-5|TRBD2
CASSSPAGGNEQYF
TGTGCCAGCAGTTCCCCCGCGGGGGGGAACGAGCAGTACTTC
>once|TRBJ2-7|TRBV2|NA
CASSARELSEQYF
TGTGCCAGCAGTGCCAGGGAACTGAGCGAGCAGTACTTC
>few|TRBJ1-2|TRBV2|NA
CASRNLSNYGYTF
TGTGCCAGCAGAAACCTGAGTAACTATGGCTACACCTTC